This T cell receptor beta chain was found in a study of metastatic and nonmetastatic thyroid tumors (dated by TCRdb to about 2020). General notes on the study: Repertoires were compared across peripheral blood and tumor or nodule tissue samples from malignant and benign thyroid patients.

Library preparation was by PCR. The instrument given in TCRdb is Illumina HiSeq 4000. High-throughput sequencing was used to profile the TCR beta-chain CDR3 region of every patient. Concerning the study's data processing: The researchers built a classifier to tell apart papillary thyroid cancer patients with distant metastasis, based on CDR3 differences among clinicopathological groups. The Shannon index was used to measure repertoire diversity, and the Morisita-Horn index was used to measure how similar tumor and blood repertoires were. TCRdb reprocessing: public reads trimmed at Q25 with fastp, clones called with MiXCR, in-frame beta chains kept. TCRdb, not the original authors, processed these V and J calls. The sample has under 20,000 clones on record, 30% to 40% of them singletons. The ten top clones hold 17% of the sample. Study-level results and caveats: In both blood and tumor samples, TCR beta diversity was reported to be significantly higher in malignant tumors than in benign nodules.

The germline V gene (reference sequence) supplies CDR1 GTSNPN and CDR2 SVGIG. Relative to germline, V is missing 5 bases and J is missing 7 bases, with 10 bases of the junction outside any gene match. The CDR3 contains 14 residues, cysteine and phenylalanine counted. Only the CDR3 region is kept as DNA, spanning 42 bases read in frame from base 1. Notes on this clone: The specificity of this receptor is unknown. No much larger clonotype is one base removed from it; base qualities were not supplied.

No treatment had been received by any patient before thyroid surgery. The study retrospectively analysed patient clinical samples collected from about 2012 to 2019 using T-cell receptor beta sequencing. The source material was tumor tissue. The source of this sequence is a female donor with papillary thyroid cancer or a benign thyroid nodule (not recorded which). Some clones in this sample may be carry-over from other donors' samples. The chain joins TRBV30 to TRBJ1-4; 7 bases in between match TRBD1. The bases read TGTGCCTGGGATCCGGGACAGTTGGGTGAAAAACTGTTTTTT. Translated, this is CAWDPGQLGEKLFF.